This T cell receptor beta chain stems from a study of neurological immune-mediated disorders. This clonotype was seen ten or more times. The CDR3 has 15 amino acids. The germline V gene encodes CDR1 MNHEY and CDR2 SVGAGI. V lost 1 base to trimming and J lost 9 bases, with 13 bases between them. Each CDR3 protein is one row after TCRdb ran MiXCR on the 5' RACE reads. The sample lists tens of thousands of distinct CDR3 sequences; 3% to 4% were seen once. Specimen: PBMCs. The sequence came from a man aged 35 to 55 with multiple sclerosis. The V call is TRBV6-5, the J call TRBJ1-6, with D hard to call. The CDR3 bases are TGTGCCAGCAGTTACTTCACTACACAAAGTTCACCCCTCCACTTT. Protein: CASSYFTTQSSPLHF.